The 28 T cell receptor beta chains below were found in one sample sequenced in a study of beta chain features in type 1 diabetes. What was sequenced were expressed TCRB transcripts, since all of the isolated RNA had been reverse transcribed. Profiled with immunoSEQ multiplex PCR; TCRdb holds only in-frame clones, not every one. Altogether about 900,000 clones are present, under 20% being singletons, with the ten largest covering around 0.02%. The specimen sequenced was naive CD4+ T cells from blood. These receptors all stem from a woman aged 18-29 years in good health.

The J gene is TRBJ1-1, the V gene TRBV11-1, with a tentative D call TRBD1 (6 bases). CDR1 is SGHAT and CDR2 is FQDESV in the germline V gene (reference sequence). The CDR3 has 15 residues. The V end lost 5 bases, the J end lost 0 bases, and 13 bases lay between the germline ends. CDR3 DNA sequence: TGTGCCAGCAGCCGCGGACAGCTGATGAACACTGAAGCTTTCTTT. It specifies CASSRGQLMNTEAFF.

This clone was detected a few times. The rearrangement links TRBV27 to TRBJ2-1; 15 bases line up with TRBD2. CDR1 is MNHEY and CDR2 is SMNVEV in the germline V gene (reference sequence). CDR3 length: 16 amino acids. J gave up 9 bases and V 5 bases, and 8 bases lay outside the gene matches. In DNA form, the CDR3 reads TGTGCCAGCAGTCACCGGACTAGCGGGAGGGCTCTTGAGCAGTTCTTC. Translation: CASSHRTSGRALEQFF.

The chain joins TRBV28 to TRBJ1-2, with D hard to call. The V gene lost 5 bases and the J gene lost 5 bases, with 9 bases spanning the gap. Per the germline V gene, CDR1 is MDHEN and CDR2 is SYDVKM. This CDR3 has 12 amino acids. DNA for the CDR3: TGTGCCAGCAGTCGATCCGGGTATGGCTACACCTTC. Its translation is CASSRSGYGYTF.

This sequence joins TRBV7-2 and TRBJ2-7; tentative D call: TRBD2 (6 bases). CDR1 is SGHTA, CDR2 FQGNSA, per germline. Between the trimmed V and J ends, which lost 0 bases and 5 bases, there was a span of 11 bases. CDR3 length: 14 residues. CDR3 sequence: CASSLASPGDEQYF. As DNA, the CDR3 is TGTGCCAGCAGCTTAGCCTCCCCGGGGGACGAGCAGTACTTC.

This clone was counted between two and nine times. The V and J genes are TRBV29-1 and TRBJ2-1, with D uncertain. Germline values: CDR1 SQVTM, CDR2 ANQGSEA. CDR3 length: 14 amino acids. Trimming left V 2 bases short and J 2 bases short, with 10 bases between. The CDR3 coding sequence is TGCAGCGTTGAATTCTGGAATACCTACAATGAGCAGTTCTTC. Amino acid sequence: CSVEFWNTYNEQFF.

This chain connects TRBV6-5 to TRBJ2-3, with 8 nucleotides matching TRBD1. Trimming at V came to 2 bases and at J to 5 bases, leaving 6 bases not matched to a gene. Germline CDR1 reads MNHEY; CDR2 reads SVGAGI. This CDR3 has 15 amino acids. CDR3 bases: TGTGCCAGCAGTTACCGCCAGGGGGCTAGAGATACGCAGTATTTT. This encodes CASSYRQGARDTQYF.

This clone has a handful of counts. The chain carries TRBV6-6 and TRBJ2-7, with 8 bases lining up with TRBD1. Germline V CDR1 and CDR2: MNHNY, SVGAGI (reference sequence). V gave up 6 bases and J gave up 6 bases; unmatched junction bases: 7. The CDR3 covers 13 residues. CDR3 DNA: TGTGCCAGCAGGGGGACAGGAAGTCCCGAGCAGTACTTC. Its translation: CASRGTGSPEQYF.

The chain joins TRBV5-8 to TRBJ2-1, with D maybe TRBD1 (5 bases). CDR1 is SGHTS, CDR2 YDEGEE, per germline. V shed 4 bases and J shed 0 bases, with 14 bases lying between them. This CDR3 is built from 16 residues. The CDR3 DNA reads TGTGCCAGCAGCCTGGACCAGGGTCGCTCCTACAATGAGCAGTTCTTC. Encoded protein: CASSLDQGRSYNEQFF.

J is TRBJ2-3 and V is TRBV11-1; 7 positions agree with TRBD1. CDR1 is SGHAT, CDR2 FQDESV, per germline (reference sequence). This CDR3 has 17 residues. V shed 4 bases and J 2 bases; nucleotides not matched to a gene: 12. The CDR3 sequence is CASSSPRRKGATDTQYF. DNA for the CDR3: TGTGCCAGCAGCTCCCCCCGACGTAAGGGGGCCACAGATACGCAGTATTTT.

The J gene is TRBJ1-4, the V gene TRBV28; no clear D gene. V gave up 5 bases and J gave up 8 bases, with 9 bases separating them. Germline-derived CDR1 and CDR2 are MDHEN and SYDVKM. The CDR3 sequence is 12 residues long. CDR3 region: CASSRRLEKLFF. Written as DNA, the CDR3 is TGTGCCAGCAGTCGCAGACTCGAAAAACTGTTTTTT. The full variable domain, its missing parts supplied by reference TRBV28 and TRBJ1-4, is DVKVTQSSRYLVKRTGEKVFLECVQDMDHENMFWYRQDPGLGLRLIYFSYDVKMKEKGDIPEGYSVSREKKERFSLILESASTNQTSMYLCASSRRLEKLFFGSGTQLSVL.

This clone appeared a few times. The chain carries TRBV7-3 and TRBJ2-5; D assignment may be TRBD1 or TRBD2 (5 bases each). The CDR3 is 14 amino acids. Trimming took off 5 bases at V and 1 base at J, with 11 bases between the two ends. Per germline, CDR1 SGHTA and CDR2 FQGTGA. The CDR3 bases are TGTGCCAGCAGCCTAGGGACGCCCCAAGAGACCCAGTACTTC. Translation gives CASSLGTPQETQYF.

Details on this clone: Other nucleotide sequences in the sample specify the same CDR3. J is TRBJ2-2 and V is TRBV7-3, with D hard to call. Germline values: CDR1 SGHTA, CDR2 FQGTGA. The CDR3 covers 12 residues. Trimming shortened V by 1 base and J by 6 bases, and 3 bases separated the two germline ends. CDR3 residues: CASSLSAGELFF. The CDR3 coding sequence is TGTGCCAGCAGCTTAAGCGCCGGGGAGCTGTTTTTT.

V is TRBV6-5 and J is TRBJ1-1, with D possibly TRBD1 on 6 matching bases. The CDR3 contains 13 residues. V shed 7 bases and J shed 1 base, with 10 bases lying between them. CDR1 is MNHEY, CDR2 SVGAGI, per germline. CDR3 region: CASTAGQNTEAFF. In nucleotides, the CDR3 is TGTGCCAGCACTGCGGGACAGAACACTGAAGCTTTCTTT.

The V and J genes are TRBV5-1 and TRBJ1-2; the match to TRBD1 covers 7 bases. V gave up 0 bases and J gave up 8 bases; unmatched junction bases: 4. In germline, CDR1 is SGHRS, CDR2 YFSETQ. This CDR3 is 13 amino acids long. CDR3 nucleotide sequence: TGCGCCAGCAGCTTGGGGACAGGTAACGGCTACACCTTC. Its protein is CASSLGTGNGYTF. Complete variable domain (other parts from reference TRBV5-1 and TRBJ1-2): KAGVTQTPRYLIKTRGQQVTLSCSPISGHRSVSWYQQTPGQGLQFLFEYFSETQRNKGNFPGRFSGRQFSNSRSEMNVSTLELGDSALYLCASSLGTGNGYTFGSGTRLTVV.

There are a few counts of this clone. The chain joins TRBV4-3 to TRBJ2-3; the match to TRBD1 covers 11 bases. With 4 bases clipped from V and 5 bases from J, the junction kept 8 bases outside the gene matches. There are 16 residues in the CDR3. Germline values: CDR1 LGHNA, CDR2 YSLEER. This CDR3 reads CASSLHGTGGIDTQYF. Here the CDR3 DNA reads TGCGCCAGCAGCCTACACGGGACAGGGGGTATAGATACGCAGTATTTT.

V is TRBV28 and J is TRBJ1-5; 10 nucleotides line up with TRBD1. The CDR3 has 16 residues. V gave up 6 bases and J gave up 4 bases; unmatched junction bases: 9. Germline CDR1 MDHEN, CDR2 SYDVKM. The CDR3 DNA reads TGTGCCAGCAGCCGGGACAGGGGTTCGGGAAATCAGCCCCAGCATTTT. It yields the protein CASSRDRGSGNQPQHF. The whole variable domain, remainder taken from reference TRBV28 and TRBJ1-5, is DVKVTQSSRYLVKRTGEKVFLECVQDMDHENMFWYRQDPGLGLRLIYFSYDVKMKEKGDIPEGYSVSREKKERFSLILESASTNQTSMYLCASSRDRGSGNQPQHFGDGTRLSIL.

This clone was seen more than once but under ten times. The chain carries TRBV7-3 and TRBJ2-1; TRBD2 matches at 9 bases. V trimming: 0 bases; J trimming: 7 bases; junction bases outside the gene matches: 4. CDR1 SGHTA and CDR2 FQGTGA come from the germline V gene. The CDR3 is 15 amino acids. Here the CDR3 reads CASSLTSGSTNEQFF. CDR3 coding DNA: TGTGCCAGCAGCTTAACTAGCGGGAGTACGAATGAGCAGTTCTTC.

This clone was seen a handful of times. This rearrangement joins TRBV18 to TRBJ2-2; either TRBD1 or TRBD2 may fit D (5 bases each). V gave up 3 bases and J gave up 6 bases, with 14 bases separating them. The CDR3 has 15 residues. Germline CDR1 KGHSH, CDR2 LQKENI. CDR3 nucleotides: TGTGCCAGCTCACCGACAGTCCGAGGGGCCGGGGAGCTGTTTTTT. Translating gives CASSPTVRGAGELFF. Full variable domain (outside the CDR3, taken from reference TRBV18 and TRBJ2-2): NAGVMQNPRHLVRRRGQEARLRCSPMKGHSHVYWYRQLPEEGLKFMVYLQKENIIDESGMPKERFSAEFPKEGPSILRIQQVVRGDSAAYFCASSPTVRGAGELFFGEGSRLTVL.

The rearrangement links TRBV28 to TRBJ2-7; D is unresolved. V dropped 7 bases and J dropped 4 bases, with 11 bases sitting between them. This CDR3 comprises 12 residues. Germline CDR1 MDHEN, CDR2 SYDVKM. As DNA, the CDR3 is TGTGCCAGCACCCCAGGATCTTACGAGCAGTACTTC. This sequence encodes CASTPGSYEQYF. Filled out from reference TRBV28 and TRBJ2-7, the complete variable domain reads DVKVTQSSRYLVKRTGEKVFLECVQDMDHENMFWYRQDPGLGLRLIYFSYDVKMKEKGDIPEGYSVSREKKERFSLILESASTNQTSMYLCASTPGSYEQYFGPGTRLTVT.

V is TRBV6-6 and J is TRBJ2-7, with TRBD2 identical over 9 bases. V was clipped by 2 bases and J by 6 bases; unmatched bases: 5. The V gene's germline CDR1 is MNHNY and CDR2 SVGAGI (reference sequence). The CDR3 has 14 residues. The CDR3 DNA sequence: TGTGCCAGCAGTTACGGCGGGAGGGAGGGCGAGCAGTACTTC. Its protein product is CASSYGGREGEQYF.

The chain uses TRBV28 and TRBJ2-2; 7 positions agree with TRBD1. CDR1 and CDR2 (germline): MDHEN, SYDVKM. The CDR3 is made up of 17 amino acids. The ends lost 2 bases at V and 0 bases at J; junction bases unmatched: 6. The CDR3 DNA sequence: TGTGCCAGCAGTTTAATCAGACAGGGCTCGAACACCGGGGAGCTGTTTTTT. This codes for CASSLIRQGSNTGELFF.

This chain joins TRBV6-6 and TRBJ2-1; D gene unclear. The CDR3 has 11 amino acids. The germline gives CDR1 MNHNY, CDR2 SVGAGI (reference sequence). Trimming left V 6 bases short and J 8 bases short, with 8 bases between. DNA of the CDR3: TGTGCCAGCAGGCAAGAGTATGAGCAGTTCTTC. It is translated as CASRQEYEQFF.

This clone was detected once. The chain recombines TRBV18 with TRBJ2-5; D is ambiguous. The CDR3 loop spans 13 amino acids. Trimming removed 5 bases at V and 5 bases at J, with 12 bases between. Germline assignment: CDR1 KGHSH and CDR2 LQKENI. In DNA form, the CDR3 reads TGTGCCAGCTCATCACACCACCGGGAGACCCAGTACTTC. This codes for CASSSHHRETQYF.

The gene calls are TRBV28 and TRBJ2-5; 7 positions match TRBD1. The trim removed 3 bases at V and 3 bases at J, leaving 1 base unmatched. Germline-derived CDR1 and CDR2 are MDHEN and SYDVKM. The CDR3 is 13 residues long. CDR3 in amino acids: CASSFTGEETQYF. The CDR3 DNA reads TGTGCCAGCAGTTTTACAGGGGAAGAGACCCAGTACTTC.

This clone was found a few times. This chain uses TRBV4-2 with TRBJ2-7, with 7 bases aligning to TRBD1. The CDR3 length is 15 residues. Germline V gene data show CDR1 as LGHNA and CDR2 as YNFKEQ. V dropped 5 bases and J dropped 3; count of bases not matched to a gene: 10. The CDR3 protein is CASSSDRERNYEQYF. The CDR3 nucleotides are TGTGCCAGCAGCTCCGACAGGGAGAGAAACTACGAGCAGTACTTC.

CDR3 residues: CATSRDRVDDNEQFF. The CDR3 DNA reads TGTGCCACCAGCAGAGACAGGGTCGACGACAATGAGCAGTTCTTC. The V and J genes are TRBV15 and TRBJ2-1, with TRBD1 as a possible D gene (5 bases). The CDR3 is 15 amino acids. From germline, CDR1 is LNHNV and CDR2 YYDKDF (reference sequence). V was cut by 0 bases and J by 5 bases, with 11 bases left in between.

The table lists this clone with a few counts. The rearrangement links TRBV10-1 to TRBJ2-2, with D tentatively TRBD1 or TRBD2 (6 bases each). The CDR3 spans 13 residues. V was trimmed by 5 bases and J by 8 bases, leaving 12 bases between them. Per germline, CDR1 WNHNN and CDR2 SYGVQD (reference sequence). The CDR3 bases are TGCGCCAGCAGTAGGGGGGAAAGTGGGGAGCTGTTTTTT. This gives the protein CASSRGESGELFF.

This clone was counted between two and nine times. V and J are TRBV28 and TRBJ2-5; tentative D call: TRBD1 (7 bases). CDR1 and CDR2 from the germline V gene are MDHEN and SYDVKM. The CDR3 is made up of 15 amino acids. V lost 10 bases to trimming and J lost 4 bases, with 22 bases between them. CDR3 DNA sequence: TGTGCCACCAAAGAGGGACAGCTGGGGGGAGAGACCCAGTACTTC. Residues: CATKEGQLGGETQYF.